A selection of T cell receptor beta chains follows, all from one sample in a study of T cells in Graves' hyperthyroidism and ophthalmopathy. TCRdb redid the calling of the multiplex PCR reads with MiXCR, one entry per CDR3 protein. The data contain approximately 410,000 distinct CDR3 sequences, around 15% of them singletons. The sequencing input was blood. These receptors were taken from a man younger than 35 with Graves' ophthalmopathy. Each CDR3 is given with its conserved first and last residue. D genes are given only for firm matches. Expanded clones are given a class, and other clones once, few, many or no size at all.

-	TRBV2	many	TRBJ2-1	CASSGNVEQFF	TGTGCCAGCAGTGGGAACGTTGAGCAGTTCTTC
-	TRBV5-8	many	TRBJ2-3	CASSTQLNTQYF	TGTGCCAGCAGCACCCAGTTGAATACGCAGTATTTT
TRBD2	TRBV10-2	-	TRBJ2-1	CASKLAGTYNEQFF	TGCGCCAGCAAGCTAGCGGGGACCTACAATGAGCAGTTCTTC
-	TRBV5-1	many	TRBJ1-1	CASSLEYFGIGNTEAFF	TGCGCCAGCAGCTTGGAGTATTTCGGAATCGGGAACACTGAAGCTTTCTTT
TRBD1	TRBV6-1	many	TRBJ2-2	CASSSGQGLWVAGELFF	TGTGCCAGCAGTTCGGGACAGGGGCTTTGGGTTGCCGGGGAGCTGTTTTTT
-	TRBV24-1	few	TRBJ1-5	CATKRAGGNQPQHF	TGTGCCACGAAGAGGGCAGGGGGCAATCAGCCCCAGCATTTT
TRBD1	TRBV10-2	few	TRBJ1-2	CASQGQGKSYTF	TGCGCCAGCCAAGGACAGGGAAAAAGTTACACCTTC
-	TRBV11-3	few	TRBJ2-1	CASSLWQGPYNEQFF	TGTGCCAGCAGCTTATGGCAGGGACCATACAATGAGCAGTTCTTC
-	TRBV11-2	many	TRBJ2-5	CASSSGRETQYF	TGTGCCAGCAGCTCTGGTCGAGAGACCCAGTACTTC
TRBD2	TRBV30	many	TRBJ2-7	CAWSQGLNYEQYF	TGTGCCTGGAGTCAGGGACTAAACTACGAGCAGTACTTC
-	TRBV7-9	-	TRBJ2-1	CASSIGSRMLYNEQFF	TGTGCCAGTAGTATAGGATCGCGGATGCTCTACAATGAGCAGTTCTTC
-	TRBV6-1	-	TRBJ2-2	CASTAYVGYTGELFF	TGTGCCAGCACCGCCTACGTGGGCTACACCGGGGAGCTGTTTTTT
TRBD2	TRBV19	few	TRBJ2-1	CASSIASGVFNEQFF	TGTGCCAGTAGTATCGCTAGCGGGGTCTTTAATGAGCAGTTCTTC
-	TRBV27	-	TRBJ1-6	CASSFSGGANNSPLHF	TGTGCCAGCAGTTTCTCTGGCGGGGCGAACAATTCACCCCTCCACTTT
TRBD2	TRBV5-1	many	TRBJ2-7	CASRPGTSGRIEQYF	TGCGCCAGCAGACCCGGGACTAGCGGGAGGATCGAGCAGTACTTC
-	TRBV3-1	many	TRBJ1-2	CASSQDQMGGNYGYTF	TGTGCCAGCAGCCAAGATCAAATGGGCGGAAACTATGGCTACACCTTC
TRBD2	TRBV18	many	TRBJ2-1	CASSPGAGGNYNEQFF	TGTGCCAGCTCACCAGGTGCGGGAGGGAACTACAATGAGCAGTTCTTC
TRBD1	TRBV18	-	TRBJ2-1	CASSSLDRGRVNEQFF	TGTGCCAGCTCATCTTTGGACAGGGGGCGAGTCAATGAGCAGTTCTTC
-	TRBV4-2	many	TRBJ2-3	CASSQDSVVGSTDTQYF	TGTGCCAGCAGCCAAGATTCTGTCGTCGGGAGCACAGATACGCAGTATTTT
TRBD1	TRBV12-3/TRBV12-4	few	TRBJ1-3	CASSFRTGTGNTIYF	TGTGCCAGCAGTTTCAGGACAGGCACTGGAAACACCATATATTTT
TRBD1	TRBV7-2	many	TRBJ1-2	CASSSQGIDGYTF	TGTGCCAGCAGCTCACAGGGGATCGATGGCTACACCTTC
-	TRBV30	many	TRBJ2-7	CAWSVNRVYEQYF	TGTGCCTGGAGTGTAAACAGGGTCTACGAGCAGTACTTC
-	TRBV7-9	many	TRBJ2-1	CASSLDGHNEQFF	TGTGCCAGCAGCTTGGACGGACACAATGAGCAGTTCTTC
-	TRBV6-4	-	TRBJ2-3	CASRPGPTRDTQYF	TGTGCCAGCAGACCGGGACCAACCAGAGATACGCAGTATTTT
-	TRBV27	many	TRBJ1-6	CASSYSGSPLHF	TGTGCCAGCAGTTATTCGGGTTCACCCCTCCACTTT
-	TRBV10-1	-	TRBJ2-2	CASSDGLGGELFF	TGCGCCAGCAGTGACGGACTGGGCGGGGAGCTGTTTTTT
-	TRBV2	few	TRBJ2-7	CASSVHVAYEQYF	TGTGCCAGCAGTGTTCACGTTGCCTACGAGCAGTACTTC
-	TRBV11-2	many	TRBJ2-3	CASSLALGNTDTQYF	TGTGCCAGCAGCCTCGCCCTGGGAAACACAGATACGCAGTATTTT
-	TRBV7-8	-	TRBJ1-6	CASSLQQKNSPLHF	TGTGCCAGCAGCTTACAACAGAAGAATTCACCCCTCCACTTT
TRBD2	TRBV5-1	-	TRBJ2-7	CASSLARLAGGPYEQYF	TGCGCCAGCAGCTTGGCCAGGCTAGCGGGAGGGCCCTACGAGCAGTACTTC
-	TRBV9	few	TRBJ2-5	CASSVPGEYF	TGTGCCAGCAGCGTGCCGGGGGAGTACTTC
-	TRBV12-3/TRBV12-4	-	TRBJ1-5	CASSTPGNNQPQHF	TGTGCCAGCAGTACCCCGGGGAACAATCAGCCCCAGCATTTT
-	TRBV30	many	TRBJ2-7	CAWRRQGPQYEQYF	TGTGCCTGGAGGCGTCAGGGCCCACAGTACGAGCAGTACTTC
TRBD2	TRBV20-1	-	TRBJ2-3	CSASGALRRGGKDTQYF	TGCAGTGCTAGTGGAGCTCTACGGCGGGGGGGCAAAGATACGCAGTATTTT
TRBD1	TRBV7-6	-	TRBJ2-7	CASSSRQGNYEQYF	TGTGCCAGCAGCTCCAGACAGGGAAACTACGAGCAGTACTTC
-	TRBV18	-	TRBJ2-1	CASSLKPQDPSGDGEQFF	TGTGCCAGCTCACTCAAGCCTCAAGACCCATCCGGAGACGGAGAGCAGTTCTTC
-	TRBV24-1	-	TRBJ2-7	CATSDLHFREQYF	TGTGCCACCAGTGATTTGCACTTCCGCGAGCAGTACTTC
TRBD2	TRBV11-3	many	TRBJ2-3	CASTVHSGGDTDTQYF	TGTGCCAGCACCGTCCACAGCGGGGGGGACACAGATACGCAGTATTTT
-	TRBV7-9	few	TRBJ2-5	CASSLVQKETQYF	TGTGCCAGCAGCTTAGTACAGAAGGAGACCCAGTACTTC
-	TRBV2	-	TRBJ1-5	CASSKTAPNQPQHF	TGTGCCAGCAGTAAGACAGCACCCAATCAGCCCCAGCATTTT
-	TRBV6-5	many	TRBJ2-4	CASSYTYRVTKNIQYF	TGTGCCAGCAGTTACACCTACAGGGTTACCAAAAACATTCAGTACTTC
-	TRBV12-5	many	TRBJ2-5	CGSGQGGETQYF	TGTGGCAGCGGGCAGGGTGGAGAGACCCAGTACTTC
-	TRBV19	-	TRBJ2-6	CASTGVSGANVLTF	TGTGCCAGTACCGGGGTTTCTGGGGCCAACGTCCTGACTTTC
TRBD2	TRBV7-8	many	TRBJ2-1	CASSFPPSGGANEQFF	TGTGCCAGCAGCTTCCCTCCTAGCGGGGGGGCTAATGAGCAGTTCTTC
-	TRBV18	-	TRBJ1-4	CASSPPISRRNTDEKLFF	TGTGCCAGCTCACCACCTATATCGAGACGGAACACGGATGAAAAACTGTTTTTT
-	TRBV4-1	few	TRBJ2-2	CASSQEDRNTGELFF	TGCGCCAGCAGCCAGGAGGACAGAAACACCGGGGAGCTGTTTTTT
TRBD1	TRBV27	-	TRBJ2-6	CASSALTGTGDPGANVLTF	TGTGCCAGCAGTGCCTTAACCGGGACAGGGGACCCTGGGGCCAACGTCCTGACTTTC
TRBD2	TRBV6-1	few	TRBJ2-5	CASSSGLAGNQETQYF	TGTGCCAGCAGTTCCGGACTAGCGGGGAACCAAGAGACCCAGTACTTC
-	TRBV19	-	TRBJ1-3	CASSIWPRNTIYF	TGTGCCAGTAGTATTTGGCCCCGAAACACCATATATTTT
-	TRBV10-3	-	TRBJ2-2	CAIRTPGGANTGELFF	TGTGCCATCAGGACACCGGGGGGCGCGAACACCGGGGAGCTGTTTTTT
-	TRBV2	many	TRBJ2-5	CASSDGGETQYF	TGTGCCAGCAGTGACGGTGGGGAGACCCAGTACTTC
TRBD2	TRBV18	few	TRBJ2-2	CASSPAGSGDFTGELFF	TGTGCCAGCTCACCCGCAGGGAGCGGGGACTTCACCGGGGAGCTGTTTTTT
-	TRBV3-1	many	TRBJ2-7	CASSQGLIDSYEQYF	TGTGCCAGCAGCCAAGGACTGATCGACTCCTACGAGCAGTACTTC
TRBD2	TRBV29-1	few	TRBJ2-5	CSAPQASGETQYF	TGCAGCGCCCCACAGGCTAGCGGGGAGACCCAGTACTTC
TRBD2	TRBV2	many	TRBJ2-5	CASSVSGEETQYF	TGTGCCAGCAGTGTGAGCGGGGAAGAGACCCAGTACTTC